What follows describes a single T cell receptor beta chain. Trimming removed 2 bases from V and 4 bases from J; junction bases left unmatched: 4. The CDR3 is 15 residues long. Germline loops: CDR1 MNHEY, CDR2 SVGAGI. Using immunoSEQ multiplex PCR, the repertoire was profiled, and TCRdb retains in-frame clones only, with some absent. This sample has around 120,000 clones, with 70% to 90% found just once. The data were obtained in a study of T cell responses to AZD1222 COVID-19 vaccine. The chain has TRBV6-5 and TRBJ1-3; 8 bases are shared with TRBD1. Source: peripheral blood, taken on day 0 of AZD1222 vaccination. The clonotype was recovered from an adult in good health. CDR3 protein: CASSYQTGAGNTIYF. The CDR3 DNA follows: TGTGCCAGCAGTTACCAGACAGGGGCGGGAAACACCATATATTTT.